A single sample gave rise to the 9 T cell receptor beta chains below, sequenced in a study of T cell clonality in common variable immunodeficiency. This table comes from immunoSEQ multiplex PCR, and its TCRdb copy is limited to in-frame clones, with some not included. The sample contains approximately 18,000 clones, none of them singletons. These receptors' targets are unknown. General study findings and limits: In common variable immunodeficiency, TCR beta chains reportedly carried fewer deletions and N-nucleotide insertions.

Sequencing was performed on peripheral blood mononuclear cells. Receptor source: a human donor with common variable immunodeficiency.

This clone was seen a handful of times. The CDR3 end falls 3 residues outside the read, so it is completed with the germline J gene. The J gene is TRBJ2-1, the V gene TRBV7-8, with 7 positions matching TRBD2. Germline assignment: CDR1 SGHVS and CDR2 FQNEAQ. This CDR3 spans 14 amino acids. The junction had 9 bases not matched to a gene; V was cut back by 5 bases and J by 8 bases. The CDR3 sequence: CASSRAGGNDEQFF. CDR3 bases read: TGTGCCAGCAGCCGTGCCGGGGGGAACGATGAG.

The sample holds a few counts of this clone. The sequenced part of the CDR3 DNA is TGTGCCTGGAGTGTACTAGCGGGAGGGCCCCACGACGAG. It is translated as CAWSVLAGGPHDE. The full CDR3 is CAWSVLAGGPHDEQYF. The chain carries TRBV30 and TRBJ2-7; TRBD2 agrees at 13 bases. Sequencing ends 3 residues short of the CDR3 end; the germline J gene provides the rest. The CDR3 sequence is 16 residues long. Trimming at V came to 0 bases and at J to 5 bases, leaving 7 bases not matched to a gene. Germline assignment: CDR1 GTSNPN and CDR2 SVGIG (reference sequence). Together with reference TRBV30 and TRBJ2-7, the CDR3 gives the full variable domain: SQTIHQWPATLVQPVGSPLSLECTVEGTSNPNLYWYRQAAGRGLQLLFYSVGIGQISSEVPQNLSASRPQDRQFILSSKKLLLSDSGFYLCAWSVLAGGPHDEQYFGPGTRLTVT.

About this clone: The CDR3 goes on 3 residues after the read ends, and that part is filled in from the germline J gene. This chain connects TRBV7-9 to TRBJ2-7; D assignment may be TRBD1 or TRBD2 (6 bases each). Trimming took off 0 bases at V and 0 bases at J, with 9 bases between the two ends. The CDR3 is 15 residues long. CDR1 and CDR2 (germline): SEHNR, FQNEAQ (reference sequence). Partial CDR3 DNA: TGTGCCAGCAGCTTAGCCAGGGGAGGCTCCTACGAG. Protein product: CASSLARGGSYE. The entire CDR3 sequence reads CASSLARGGSYEQYF.

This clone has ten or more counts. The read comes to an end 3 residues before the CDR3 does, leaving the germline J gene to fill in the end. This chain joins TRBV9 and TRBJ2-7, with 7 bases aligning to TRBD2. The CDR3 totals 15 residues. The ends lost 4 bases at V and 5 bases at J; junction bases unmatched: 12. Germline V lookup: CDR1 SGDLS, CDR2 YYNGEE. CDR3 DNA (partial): TGTGCCAGCAGCTTGACTGGAGCGGGATTTAACGAG. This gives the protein CASSLTGAGFNE. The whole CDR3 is CASSLTGAGFNEQYF.

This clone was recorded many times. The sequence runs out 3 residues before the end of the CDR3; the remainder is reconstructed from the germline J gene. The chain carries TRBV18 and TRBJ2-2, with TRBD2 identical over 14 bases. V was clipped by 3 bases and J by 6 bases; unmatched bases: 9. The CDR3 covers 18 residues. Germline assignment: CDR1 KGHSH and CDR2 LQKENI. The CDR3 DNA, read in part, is TGTGCCAGCTCACCTGAGATTCCGGGACTAGCGGGGGCCGGGGAG. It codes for CASSPEIPGLAGAGE. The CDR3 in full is CASSPEIPGLAGAGELFF.

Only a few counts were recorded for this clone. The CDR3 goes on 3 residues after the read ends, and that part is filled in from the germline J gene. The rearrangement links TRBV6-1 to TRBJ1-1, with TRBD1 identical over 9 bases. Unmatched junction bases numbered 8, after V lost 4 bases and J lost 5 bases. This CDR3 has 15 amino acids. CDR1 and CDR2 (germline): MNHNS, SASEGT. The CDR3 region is CASSAQTGGFTEAFF. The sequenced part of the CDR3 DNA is TGTGCCAGCAGTGCCCAGACAGGGGGGTTTACTGAA.

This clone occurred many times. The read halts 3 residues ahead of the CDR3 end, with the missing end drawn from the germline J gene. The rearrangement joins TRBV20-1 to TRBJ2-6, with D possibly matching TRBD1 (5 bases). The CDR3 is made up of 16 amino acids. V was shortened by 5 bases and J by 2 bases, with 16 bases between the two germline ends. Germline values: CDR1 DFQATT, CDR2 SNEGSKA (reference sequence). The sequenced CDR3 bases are TGCAGTGCTCTACCACCCAGGGTTGCTGGGGCCAACGTC. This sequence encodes CSALPPRVAGANV. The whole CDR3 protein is CSALPPRVAGANVLTF.

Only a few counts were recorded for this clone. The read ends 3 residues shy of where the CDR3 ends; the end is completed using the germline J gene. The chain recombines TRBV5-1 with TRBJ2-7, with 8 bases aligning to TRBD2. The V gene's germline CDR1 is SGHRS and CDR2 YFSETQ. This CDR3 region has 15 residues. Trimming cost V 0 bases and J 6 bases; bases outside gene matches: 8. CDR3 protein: CASSLGASGGAEQYF. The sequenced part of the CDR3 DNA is TGCGCCAGCAGCTTGGGAGCCAGCGGGGGCGCCGAG.

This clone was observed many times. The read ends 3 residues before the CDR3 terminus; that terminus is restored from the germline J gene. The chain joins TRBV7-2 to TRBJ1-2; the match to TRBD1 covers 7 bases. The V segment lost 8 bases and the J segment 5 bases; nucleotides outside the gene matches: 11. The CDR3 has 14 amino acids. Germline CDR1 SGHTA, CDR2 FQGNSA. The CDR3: CASVQGGPGYGYTF. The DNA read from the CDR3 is TGTGCCAGCGTCCAGGGGGGTCCTGGATATGGC.